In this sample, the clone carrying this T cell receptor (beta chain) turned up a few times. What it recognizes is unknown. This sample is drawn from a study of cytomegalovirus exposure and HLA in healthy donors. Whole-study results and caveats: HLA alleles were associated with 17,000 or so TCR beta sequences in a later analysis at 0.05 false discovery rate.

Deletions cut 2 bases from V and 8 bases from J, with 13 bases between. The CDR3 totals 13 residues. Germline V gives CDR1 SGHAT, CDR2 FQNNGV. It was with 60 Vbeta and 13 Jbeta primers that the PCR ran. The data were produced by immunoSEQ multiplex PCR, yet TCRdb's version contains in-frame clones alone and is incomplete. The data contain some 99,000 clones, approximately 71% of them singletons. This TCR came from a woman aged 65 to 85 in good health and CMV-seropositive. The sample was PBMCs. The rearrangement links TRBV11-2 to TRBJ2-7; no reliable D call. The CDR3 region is CASSLRLEDQQYF. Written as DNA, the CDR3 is TGTGCCAGCAGCTTACGGCTCGAGGATCAGCAGTACTTC.